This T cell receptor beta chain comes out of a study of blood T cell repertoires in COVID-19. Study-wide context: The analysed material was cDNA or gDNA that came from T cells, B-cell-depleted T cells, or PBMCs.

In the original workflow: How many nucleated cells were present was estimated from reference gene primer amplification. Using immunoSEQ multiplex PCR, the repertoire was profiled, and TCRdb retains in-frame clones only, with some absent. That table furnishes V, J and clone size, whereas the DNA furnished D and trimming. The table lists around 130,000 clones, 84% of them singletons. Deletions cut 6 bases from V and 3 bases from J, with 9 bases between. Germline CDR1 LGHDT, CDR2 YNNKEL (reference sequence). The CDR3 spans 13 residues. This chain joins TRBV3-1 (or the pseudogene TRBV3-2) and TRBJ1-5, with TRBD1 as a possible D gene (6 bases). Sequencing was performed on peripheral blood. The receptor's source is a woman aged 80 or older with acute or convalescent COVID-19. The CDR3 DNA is TGTGCCAGCAGTGCAGGGGACAATCAGCCCCAGCATTTT. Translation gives CASSAGDNQPQHF.